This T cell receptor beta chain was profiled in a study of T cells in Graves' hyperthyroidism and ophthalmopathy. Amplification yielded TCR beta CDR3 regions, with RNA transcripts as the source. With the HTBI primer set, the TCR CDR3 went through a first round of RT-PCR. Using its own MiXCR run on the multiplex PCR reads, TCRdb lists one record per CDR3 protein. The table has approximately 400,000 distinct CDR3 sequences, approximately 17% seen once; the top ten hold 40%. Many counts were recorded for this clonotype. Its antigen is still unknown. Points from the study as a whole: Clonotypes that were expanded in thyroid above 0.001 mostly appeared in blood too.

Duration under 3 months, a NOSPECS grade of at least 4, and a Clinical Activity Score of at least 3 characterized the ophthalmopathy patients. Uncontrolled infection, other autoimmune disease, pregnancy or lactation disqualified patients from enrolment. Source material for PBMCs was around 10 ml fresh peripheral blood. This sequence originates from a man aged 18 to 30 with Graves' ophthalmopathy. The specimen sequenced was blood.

The CDR3 loop reads CASRISGGRSNEQFF. The CDR3 DNA is TGTGCCAGCAGGATTAGCGGGGGCCGCTCCAATGAGCAGTTCTTC. The V call is TRBV2, the J call TRBJ2-1; 9 positions match TRBD2. This CDR3 is built from 15 residues. The V gene's germline CDR1 is SNHLY and CDR2 FYNNEI. Unmatched junction bases numbered 9, after V lost 6 bases and J lost 6 bases.